A selection of T cell receptor beta chains follows, all from one sample in a study of graft-versus-host responses after intestinal transplantation. Method: immunoSEQ multiplex PCR; TCRdb's copy keeps in-frame clones and lacks some. The table includes about 9,500 clones, approximately 87% detected once. Sequences were derived from PBMCs, sampled about 250 days after intestinal transplant. These receptors all come from a human patient who received an intestinal transplant, so some T cells may come from the graft donor. Each CDR3 is given with its conserved first and last residue. D genes are given only for firm matches. Some rows mark clone size as missing; the rest say once, few, many or name a class of expanded clone.

cdr3_nt cdr3_aa j_call clone_size v_call d_call
TGTGCCAGCAGCTCTCGTGGTGGAGGGAGGGCCAGCTATGAGCAGTTCTTC CASSSRGGGRASYEQFF TRBJ2-1 . TRBV7-6 TRBD2
TGTGCCAGCAGCCAAGATAGAGGAACCGGGGAGCTGTTTTTT CASSQDRGTGELFF TRBJ2-2 . TRBV4-2 .
TGTGCCAGCAGCTTCCCGGGCGGGGCGCGGGGCTACACCTTC CASSFPGGARGYTF TRBJ1-2 few TRBV11-3 .
TGTGCCAGCAGCCTTTCTCGAAGGGGACTAGCGCCTAACAATGAGCAGTTCTTC CASSLSRRGLAPNNEQFF TRBJ2-1 . TRBV7-3 TRBD2
TGTGCCAGCAGGAACCTTGCGAGGCAAGAGACCCAGTACTTC CASRNLARQETQYF TRBJ2-5 . TRBV5-4 .
TGTGCCAGCAGCCACCCCGGGACGGTGACCTATGGCTACACCTTC CASSHPGTVTYGYTF TRBJ1-2 . TRBV5-4 .
TGTGCCAGCAGCTTAGATACTAGCGGAAAAACCCGCTACGAGCAGTACTTC CASSLDTSGKTRYEQYF TRBJ2-7 . TRBV7-9 TRBD2
TGTGCCAGCAGCCTCTGGGGGACCTACGAGCAGTACTTC CASSLWGTYEQYF TRBJ2-7 once TRBV5-4 .
TGTGCCAGCAGCGTAGCTACGTTGGGGAACAATGAGCAGTTCTTC CASSVATLGNNEQFF TRBJ2-1 . TRBV9 .
TGTGCCAGCAGCTTAGGGGGGGCGGACGAGCAGTACTTC CASSLGGADEQYF TRBJ2-7 . TRBV7-9 .
TGCGCCAGCAGCCCTACCGGCGGGGAGACCCAGTACTTC CASSPTGGETQYF TRBJ2-5 . TRBV5-1 .
TGTGCCAGTAGTATAGATTCTTTCGGGCGGTCCTACAATGAGCAGTTCTTC CASSIDSFGRSYNEQFF TRBJ2-1 . TRBV19 .
TGTGCCAGCAGTCCCGGGGCTCGGTACACCGGGGAGCTGTTTTTT CASSPGARYTGELFF TRBJ2-2 . TRBV27 .
TGCGCCAGCAGTCAGAGGTACTTAATGGACAGGGGGCGGTCTGGAAACACCATATATTTT CASSQRYLMDRGRSGNTIYF TRBJ1-3 . TRBV10-1 TRBD1
TGTGCCAGTAGTATCGGGGGACTAGCGGTTTACGAGCAGTACTTC CASSIGGLAVYEQYF TRBJ2-7 once TRBV19 TRBD2
TGTGCCAGCAGTTTAACGGGACAGGGGTTGAAAGAGACCCAGTACTTC CASSLTGQGLKETQYF TRBJ2-5 few TRBV27 TRBD1
TGTGCCAGCAGGGACCGGGACAGCTCCTACAATGAGCAGTTCTTC CASRDRDSSYNEQFF TRBJ2-1 once TRBV6-1 TRBD1
TGTGCCAGCAGACCTCCGGGACAGGGTCGTTCACCCCTCCACTTT CASRPPGQGRSPLHF TRBJ1-6 . TRBV28 TRBD1
TGTGCCAGCCGCCCGGGACAGGGGTATCAGCCCCAGCATTTT CASRPGQGYQPQHF TRBJ1-5 . TRBV28 TRBD1
TGCGCCAGCAGCTTGGGAGGGACAGGGGCAGATACGCAGTATTTT CASSLGGTGADTQYF TRBJ2-3 . TRBV5-1 TRBD1
TGTGCCAGCAGCTTAGATTCAGCCAGCAACGAGCAGTACTTC CASSLDSASNEQYF TRBJ2-7 . TRBV11-2 .
TGTGCCATCAGTGTGGACAGGGCCACCGGGGAGCTGTTTTTT CAISVDRATGELFF TRBJ2-2 once TRBV10-3 TRBD1
TGTGCCAGCACCAGACTAGCGGGAGGACGGATCGGCGGGGAGCTGTTTTTT CASTRLAGGRIGGELFF TRBJ2-2 . TRBV7-8 TRBD2
TGTGCCAGCAGCTTTGGACAGCATAGCAATCAGCCCCAGCATTTT CASSFGQHSNQPQHF TRBJ1-5 . TRBV28 .
TGCGCCAGCACCGAGGGACTAGCGGGAGTTGCTAGCTGGGGTGAGCAAGAGACCCAGTACTTC CASTEGLAGVASWGEQETQYF TRBJ2-5 once TRBV5-1 TRBD2